The T cell receptor (beta chain) under discussion was sequenced for a study of blood T cell repertoires in COVID-19 (dated by TCRdb to 2019 to 2021). For the study in its entirety: Samples covering the acute and convalescent phases of COVID-19 were provided by collaborators in the United States, Italy and Spain. Where available, HLA class I and class II types were taken from metadata supplied by the sample provider and were not determined by assay-based typing. The material from the prospective study consisted of cDNA or gDNA derived from T cells, B-cell-depleted T cells, or PBMCs. Nearly every sample came with metadata listing a de-identified subject ID, COVID-19 status, age in years and sex. The repertoires were made available in a free public database intended to serve as a resource for research on the immune response to SARS-CoV-2. Subjects who had been exposed to COVID-19, were actively infected with it, or had recovered from it provided the deeply sampled blood TCRbeta repertoires that made up the dataset. Samples were obtained from the ongoing ImmuneRACE study (first 160 participants) and from 1,200 or so subjects provided by 6 global collaborators.

The table lists this clone with a few counts. What antigen it recognizes has not been identified. Base qualities are not provided; no much larger clone lies one nucleotide away. The CDR3 runs 14 amino acids, cysteine and phenylalanine included. Only the CDR3 part of the read is kept: 42 bases, read in frame from the first base. V and J are truncated by 1 base and 10 bases respectively, leaving an intervening sequence of 14 bases. The germline V gene (reference sequence) provides CDR1 LNHDA and CDR2 SQIVND. TCRbeta CDR3 regions were amplified from genomic DNA using the immunoSEQ Assay, a bias-controlled multiplex PCR. Under the source paper's analysis protocol: The number of nucleated cells in each sample was estimated from the amplification of reference gene primers within the assay. Sequence reads were collapsed and filtered to measure the absolute abundance of every unique TCRbeta CDR3 rearrangement. Productive Simpson clonality was computed per sample as the square root of Simpson's diversity index over productive rearrangements. This immuneACCESS table, as held by TCRdb, lists in-frame sequences with V and J called but not all clones. Of the missing ones, under half trace to an unresolved V gene in checked studies; the others have no known cause. The V and J calls and the clone size are those of that table, but D and trimming were determined from the DNA. Counted in this sample were roughly 86,000 clones; over 75% of them appeared once. The ten top clones hold roughly 2.1% of the sample.

What the authors observed across the whole study: The quantity of clinical and demographic metadata differed by source and by participant and was supplied without curation.

The collaborating institutions used their own protocols to collect whole blood in K2EDTA tubes. For TCRbeta analysis, collaborators shipped samples in one of three forms: frozen whole blood, isolated PBMCs, or DNA extracted from either of those sample types. The clonotype was recovered from a woman between 65 and 79 years old with acute or convalescent COVID-19. The rearrangement joined TRBV19 to TRBJ2-1; the D region possibly corresponds to TRBD2 (5 bases align). Material: peripheral blood. The CDR3 is CASSIGPMSGEQFF. In nucleotides, the sequence is TGTGCCAGTAGTATAGGTCCGATGAGCGGCGAGCAGTTCTTC.